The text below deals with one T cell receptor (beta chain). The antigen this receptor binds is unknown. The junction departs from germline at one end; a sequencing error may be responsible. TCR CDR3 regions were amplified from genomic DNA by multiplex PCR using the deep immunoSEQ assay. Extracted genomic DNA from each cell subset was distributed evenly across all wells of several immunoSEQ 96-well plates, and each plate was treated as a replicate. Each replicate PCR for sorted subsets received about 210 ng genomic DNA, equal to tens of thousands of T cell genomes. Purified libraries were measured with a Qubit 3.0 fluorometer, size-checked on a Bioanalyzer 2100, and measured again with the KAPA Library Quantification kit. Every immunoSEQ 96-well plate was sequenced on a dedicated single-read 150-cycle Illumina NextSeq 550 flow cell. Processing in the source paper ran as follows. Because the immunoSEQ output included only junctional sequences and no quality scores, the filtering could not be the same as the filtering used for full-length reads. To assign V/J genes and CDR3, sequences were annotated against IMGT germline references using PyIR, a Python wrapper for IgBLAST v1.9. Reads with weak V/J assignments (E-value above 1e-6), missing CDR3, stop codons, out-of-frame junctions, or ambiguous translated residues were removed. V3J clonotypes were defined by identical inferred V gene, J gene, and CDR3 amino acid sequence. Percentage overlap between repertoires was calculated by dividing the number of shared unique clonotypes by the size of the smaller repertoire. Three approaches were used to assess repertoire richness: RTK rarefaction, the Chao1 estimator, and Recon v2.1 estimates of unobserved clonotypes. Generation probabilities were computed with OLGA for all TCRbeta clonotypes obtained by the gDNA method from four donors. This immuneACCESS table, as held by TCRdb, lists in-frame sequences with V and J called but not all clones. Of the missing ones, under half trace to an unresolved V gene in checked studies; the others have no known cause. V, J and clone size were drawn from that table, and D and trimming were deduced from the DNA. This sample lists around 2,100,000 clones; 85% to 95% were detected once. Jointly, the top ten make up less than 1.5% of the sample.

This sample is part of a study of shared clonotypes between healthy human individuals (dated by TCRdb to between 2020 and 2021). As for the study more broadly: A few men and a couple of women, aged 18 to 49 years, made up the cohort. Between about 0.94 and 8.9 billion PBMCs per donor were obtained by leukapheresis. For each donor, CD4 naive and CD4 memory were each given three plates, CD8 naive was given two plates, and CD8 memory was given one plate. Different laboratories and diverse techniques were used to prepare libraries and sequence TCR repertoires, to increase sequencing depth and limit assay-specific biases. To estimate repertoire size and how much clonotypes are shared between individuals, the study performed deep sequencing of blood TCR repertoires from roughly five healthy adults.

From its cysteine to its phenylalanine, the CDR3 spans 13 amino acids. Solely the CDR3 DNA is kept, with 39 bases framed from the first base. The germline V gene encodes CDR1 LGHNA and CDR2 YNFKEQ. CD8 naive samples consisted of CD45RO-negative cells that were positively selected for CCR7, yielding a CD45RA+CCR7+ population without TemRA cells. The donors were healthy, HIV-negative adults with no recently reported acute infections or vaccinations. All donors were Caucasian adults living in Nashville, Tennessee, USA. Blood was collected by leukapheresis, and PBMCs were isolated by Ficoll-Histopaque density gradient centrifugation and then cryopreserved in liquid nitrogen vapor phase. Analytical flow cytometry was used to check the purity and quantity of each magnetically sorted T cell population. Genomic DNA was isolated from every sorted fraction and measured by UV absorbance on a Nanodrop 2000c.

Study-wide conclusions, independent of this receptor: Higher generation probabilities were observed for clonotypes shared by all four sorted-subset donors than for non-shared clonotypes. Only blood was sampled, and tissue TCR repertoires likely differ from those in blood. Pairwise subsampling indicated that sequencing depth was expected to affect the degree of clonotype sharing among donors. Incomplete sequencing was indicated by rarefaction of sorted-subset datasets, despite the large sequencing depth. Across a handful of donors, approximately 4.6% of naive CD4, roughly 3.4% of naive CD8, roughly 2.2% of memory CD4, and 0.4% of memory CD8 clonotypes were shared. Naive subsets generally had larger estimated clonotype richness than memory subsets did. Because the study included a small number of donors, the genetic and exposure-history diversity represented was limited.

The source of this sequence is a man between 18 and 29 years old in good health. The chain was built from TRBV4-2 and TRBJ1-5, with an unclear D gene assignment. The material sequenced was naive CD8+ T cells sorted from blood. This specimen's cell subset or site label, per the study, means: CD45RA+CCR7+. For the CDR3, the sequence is CASTQDISQPQHF. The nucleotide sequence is TGTGCCAGCACCCAAGATATAAGTCAGCCCCAGCATTTT.